The present T cell receptor beta chain was sequenced within a study of blood T cell repertoires in COVID-19. Authors' data handling: Amplification from reference gene primers served as the basis for estimated nucleated cell counts. Data came from immunoSEQ multiplex PCR; TCRdb stores just in-frame clones and leaves some out. Clone size and V and J calls were adopted from that table, with D and trimming inferred from the DNA. The table lists approximately 230,000 clones, approximately 84% of them singletons. The CDR3 totals 13 residues. Germline CDR1 and CDR2: MGHDK and SYGVNS. V trimming: 7 bases; J trimming: 7 bases; junction bases outside the gene matches: 7.

Sequencing was carried out using PBMCs or T cells enriched from blood (not recorded which). The TCR sequence derives from a man aged 40-50 years who had recovered from COVID-19. The chain carries TRBV25-1 and TRBJ1-3, with 7 nucleotides matching TRBD1. The DNA of the CDR3 is TGTGCCAGCACCCCAGGGGGAAGGAACACCATATATTTT. Amino acids: CASTPGGRNTIYF.